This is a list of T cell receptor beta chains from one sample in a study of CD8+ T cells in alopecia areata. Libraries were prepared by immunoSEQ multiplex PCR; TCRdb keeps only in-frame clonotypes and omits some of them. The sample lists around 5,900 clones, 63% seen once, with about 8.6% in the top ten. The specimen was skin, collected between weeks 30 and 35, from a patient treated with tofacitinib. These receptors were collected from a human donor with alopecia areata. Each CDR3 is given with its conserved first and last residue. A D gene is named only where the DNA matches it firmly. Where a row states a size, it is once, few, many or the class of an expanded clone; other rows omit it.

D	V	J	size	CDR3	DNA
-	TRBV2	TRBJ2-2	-	CASSETYQNTGELFF	TGTGCCAGCAGCGAAACTTACCAGAACACCGGGGAGCTGTTTTTT
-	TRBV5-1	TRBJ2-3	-	CASSLGNQPSTDTQYF	TGCGCCAGCAGCTTGGGGAATCAACCTAGCACAGATACGCAGTATTTT
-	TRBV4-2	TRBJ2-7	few	CASSRDRTSSYEQYF	TGTGCCAGCAGCCGGGACCGTACTTCCTCCTACGAGCAGTACTTC
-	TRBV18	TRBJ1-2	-	CASSPPTESYGYTF	TGTGCCAGCTCACCACCTACGGAGAGCTATGGCTACACCTTC
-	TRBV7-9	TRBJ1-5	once	CASSFGTTRAQHF	TGTGCCAGCAGCTTTGGGACAACCAGAGCCCAGCATTTT
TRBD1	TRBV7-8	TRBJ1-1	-	CASSLTGTGVTEAFF	TGTGCCAGCAGCTTAACGGGGACAGGGGTCACTGAAGCTTTCTTT
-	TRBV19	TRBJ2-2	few	CASSIWGLRVTGELFF	TGTGCCAGTAGTATATGGGGCCTAAGGGTCACCGGGGAGCTGTTTTTT
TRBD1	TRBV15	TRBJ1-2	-	CATSRGQGVNYGYTF	TGTGCCACCAGCAGGGGACAGGGGGTTAACTATGGCTACACCTTC
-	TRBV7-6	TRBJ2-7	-	CASSPLGGSYEQYF	TGTGCCAGCAGCCCCCTGGGGGGCTCCTACGAGCAGTACTTC
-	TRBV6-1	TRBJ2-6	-	CASSLQGSGANVLTF	TGTGCCAGCAGTCTACAGGGCTCTGGGGCCAACGTCCTGACTTTC
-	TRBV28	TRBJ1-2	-	CACIGAPYGYTF	TGTGCCTGCATAGGGGCTCCCTATGGCTACACCTTC
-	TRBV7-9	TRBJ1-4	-	CASSFGHFTATNEKLFF	TGTGCCAGCAGCTTCGGACATTTTACTGCAACTAATGAAAAACTGTTTTTT
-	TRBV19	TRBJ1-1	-	CASSTGWGSTEAFF	TGTGCCAGTAGCACGGGGTGGGGAAGCACTGAAGCTTTCTTT
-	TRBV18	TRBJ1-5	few	CASSPGLNQPQHF	TGTGCCAGCTCACCAGGATTGAATCAGCCCCAGCATTTT
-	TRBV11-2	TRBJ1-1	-	CASSSGGGTGKAFF	TGTGCCAGCAGCTCCGGAGGAGGGACGGGTAAAGCTTTCTTT
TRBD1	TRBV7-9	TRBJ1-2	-	CASTRGYRYGYTF	TGTGCCAGCACCAGGGGGTATCGGTATGGCTACACCTTC
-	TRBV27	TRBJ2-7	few	CASSTPPSYEQYF	TGTGCCAGCAGTACTCCGCCCTCCTACGAGCAGTACTTC
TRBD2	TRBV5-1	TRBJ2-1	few	CAGSFSSGRSYNEQFF	TGCGCCGGATCTTTTTCTAGCGGGAGGTCCTACAATGAGCAGTTCTTC
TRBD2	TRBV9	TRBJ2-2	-	CASSVVPAGGRTGELFF	TGTGCCAGCAGCGTAGTCCCTGCGGGGGGGCGAACCGGGGAGCTGTTTTTT
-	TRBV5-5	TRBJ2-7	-	CASSFRDTSSYEQYF	TGTGCCAGCAGTTTTAGGGATACTAGCTCCTACGAGCAGTACTTC
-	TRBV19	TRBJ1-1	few	CASSIRFQSTEAFF	TGTGCCAGTAGTATAAGATTCCAGTCCACTGAAGCTTTCTTT
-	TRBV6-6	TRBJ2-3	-	CASSSGDTQYF	TGTGCCAGCAGTTCCGGAGATACGCAGTATTTT
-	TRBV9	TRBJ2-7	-	CASSAKDRSPTNEQYF	TGTGCCAGCAGCGCGAAAGACAGGTCTCCCACCAACGAGCAGTACTTC
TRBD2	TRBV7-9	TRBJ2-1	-	CASSLASGRINEQFF	TGTGCCAGCAGCTTAGCTAGCGGGAGAATCAATGAGCAGTTCTTC
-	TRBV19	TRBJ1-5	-	CASSINYSNQPQHF	TGTGCCAGTAGTATTAACTATAGCAATCAGCCCCAGCATTTT
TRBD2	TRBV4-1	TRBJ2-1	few	CASSQEKGLAGGLSYNEQFF	TGCGCCAGCAGCCAAGAGAAGGGACTAGCGGGGGGTTTATCCTACAATGAGCAGTTCTTC
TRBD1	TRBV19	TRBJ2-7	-	CASSLGRGGASYEQYF	TGTGCCAGTAGCCTGGGCCGAGGGGGCGCGTCCTACGAGCAGTACTTC
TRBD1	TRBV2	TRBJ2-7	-	CASRGSTGVIYEQYF	TGTGCCAGCAGGGGATCAACAGGGGTAATCTACGAGCAGTACTTC
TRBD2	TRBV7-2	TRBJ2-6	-	CASSGGETGANVLTF	TGTGCCAGCAGCGGGGGGGAAACTGGGGCCAACGTCCTGACTTTC
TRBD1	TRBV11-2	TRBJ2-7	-	CASSLDTGDSYEQYF	TGTGCCAGCAGCTTAGATACAGGGGACTCCTACGAGCAGTACTTC
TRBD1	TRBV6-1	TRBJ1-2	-	CASSGPWDRSPGYGYTF	TGTGCCAGCAGTGGCCCTTGGGACAGGAGTCCGGGCTATGGCTACACCTTC